These 17 T cell receptor beta chains were all obtained from the same sample, sequenced in a study of type 1 regulatory T cells. Which antigens these TCRs recognize remains unknown. Study observations and caveats: Compared with non-Tr1 cells, Tr1 cells showed a narrower TCR repertoire.

TCRdb called the reads again in MiXCR, with one record for every CDR3 protein. There are tens of thousands of distinct CDR3 sequences in the sample; about 20% occur only once, and 7% to 10% lies in the top ten. Sequencing was done on a sample of cultured type 1 regulatory T (Tr1) cells, either the whole culture or a sorted fraction (not recorded which). These receptors were taken from a human donor in good health.

The CDR3 coding sequence is TGTGCCAGCTCACTGAGCTACACAGATACGCAGTATTTT. This codes for CASSLSYTDTQYF. The genes are TRBV18 and TRBJ2-3; no clear D gene. Germline V CDR1 and CDR2: KGHSH, LQKENI. The V end lost 4 bases, the J end lost 2 bases, and 7 bases lay between the germline ends. This CDR3 has 13 residues.

In regard to this clonotype: A much larger clone differs from this one at a single base, so this may be a read error. The V call is TRBV27, the J call TRBJ2-1; 9 nucleotides agree with TRBD2. This CDR3 is built from 15 residues. Germline values: CDR1 MNHEY, CDR2 SMNVEV (reference sequence). DNA of the CDR3: TGTGCCAGCAGTTTAAGAGATAGCGGGAGTGGGGAGCAGTCCTTC. This sequence encodes CASSLRDSGSGEQSF.

This clonotype has just a few counts. This chain connects TRBV7-2 to TRBJ1-5, with D perhaps matching TRBD1 (6 bases). From germline, CDR1 is SGHTA and CDR2 FQGNSA. Trimming cost V 5 bases and J 7 bases, with 15 bases left between them. The CDR3 is 14 residues long. CDR3 bases: TGTGCCAGCAGCGCACAGGGACCCGGGCAGCCCCAGCATTTT. Amino acids: CASSAQGPGQPQHF. Based on the CDR3 plus reference TRBV7-2 and TRBJ1-5, the full variable domain is GAGVSQSPSNKVTEKGKDVELRCDPISGHTALYWYRQSLGQGLEFLIYFQGNSAPDKSGLPSDRFSAERTGGSVSTLTIQRTQQEDSAVYLCASSAQGPGQPQHFGDGTRLSIL.

The V gene is TRBV5-1, the J gene TRBJ2-1; 8 bases are shared with TRBD2. J lost 8 bases, V lost 4 bases, and 11 bases had no gene match. CDR1 is SGHRS, CDR2 YFSETQ, per germline. CDR3 size: 15 residues. The DNA of the CDR3 is TGCGCCAGCAGCCAACCGGGACTAGGAGGGGATGAGCAGTTCTTC. It encodes CASSQPGLGGDEQFF.

V is TRBV6-5 and J is TRBJ1-3, with a weak D call TRBD1 (5 bases). V lost 0 bases and J lost 7, with 13 bases in between. The germline V gene encodes CDR1 MNHEY and CDR2 SVGAGI. This CDR3 spans 15 amino acids. Here the CDR3 DNA reads TGTGCCAGCAGTTACTCTCAGGGCCAGCCGAACACCATATATTTT. It specifies CASSYSQGQPNTIYF.

The sample holds a few counts of this clonotype. The V gene is TRBV5-5, the J gene TRBJ2-1, with D unclear. Germline V gene data show CDR1 as SGHKS and CDR2 as YYEKEE (reference sequence). The ends were cut back, 4 bases at V and 5 bases at J, with 13 bases in the middle. The CDR3 is 14 amino acids. The DNA of the CDR3 is TGTGCCAGCAGCCCGGCGCGGACCCACAATGAGCAGTTCTTC. It translates to CASSPARTHNEQFF.

In this sample, this clonotype turned up many times. The rearrangement uses TRBV20-1 and TRBJ1-1; D remains unclear. This CDR3 comprises 12 residues. V was clipped by 1 base and J by 2 bases, with 5 bases between them. Germline V gene data show CDR1 as DFQATT and CDR2 as SNEGSKA (reference sequence). The CDR3 DNA reads as TGCAGTGCTAGAGCCCAAAACACTGAAGCTTTCTTT. This encodes CSARAQNTEAFF.

J is TRBJ1-4 and V is TRBV6-5; D remains ambiguous. This CDR3 has 14 amino acids. CDR1 is MNHEY and CDR2 is SVGAGI in the germline V gene. The germline V and J ends were trimmed by 6 bases and 8 bases, with 16 bases remaining between them. The CDR3 coding sequence is TGTGCCAGCAGATCTACACGGTTAGGGGAAAAACTGTTTTTT. Its translation is CASRSTRLGEKLFF.

This clonotype was seen a single time. The V call is TRBV7-3, the J call TRBJ2-1; D is unresolved. V shed 10 bases and J shed 6 bases, with 16 bases lying between them. The CDR3 length is 13 residues. The germline V gene encodes CDR1 SGHTA and CDR2 FQGTGA. CDR3 nucleotide sequence: TGTGCCATTCAAGCCTCCTGGGGCAATGAGCAGTTCTTC. Translation: CAIQASWGNEQFF. The full variable domain, rest sourced from reference TRBV7-3 and TRBJ2-1, is GAGVSQTPSNKVTEKGKYVELRCDPISGHTALYWYRQSLGQGPEFLIYFQGTGAADDSGLPNDRFFAVRPEGSVSTLKIQRTERGDSAVYLCAIQASWGNEQFFGPGTRLTVL.

A few counts support this clonotype. The CDR3 is CASGAGSTYNEQFF. CDR3 coding DNA: TGTGCCTCTGGAGCAGGGTCTACCTACAATGAGCAGTTCTTC. The chain has TRBV10-3 and TRBJ2-1; weak D call: TRBD1 (5 bases). Germline CDR1 is ENHRY and CDR2 is SYGVKD. The CDR3 covers 14 residues. Trimming took off 11 bases at V and 2 bases at J, with 16 bases between the two ends.

The gene calls are TRBV20-1 and TRBJ1-4; no clear D. CDR3 length: 13 amino acids. Germline CDR1 is DFQATT and CDR2 is SNEGSKA (reference sequence). The CDR3 protein is CGYRSDSDEKLFF. Written as DNA, the CDR3 is TGCGGATATAGATCGGACTCTGACGAAAAACTGTTTTTT.

There are a few counts of this clonotype. The V and J genes are TRBV27 and TRBJ1-2; maybe TRBD1 (5 bases). Germline assignment: CDR1 MNHEY and CDR2 SMNVEV (reference sequence). This CDR3 is 15 amino acids long. V lost 1 base, J lost 3 bases, and 12 bases lay in between. In DNA, the CDR3 is TGTGCCAGCAGTTTATTTGCACAAGGGGACTATGGCTACACCTTC. Its translation: CASSLFAQGDYGYTF.

The V call is TRBV29-1, the J call TRBJ2-7; weak D call: TRBD1 (5 bases). CDR3 length: 12 amino acids. CDR1 is SQVTM, CDR2 ANQGSEA, per germline. Trimming left V 3 bases short and J 3 bases short, with 9 bases between. Here the CDR3 reads CSVDDSSYEQYF. In DNA, the CDR3 is TGCAGCGTTGACGACAGCAGCTACGAGCAGTACTTC.

The chain recombines TRBV5-6 with TRBJ1-1, with no clear D. This CDR3 comprises 13 residues. Trimming removed 1 base at V and 4 bases at J, with 8 bases between. Germline-derived CDR1 and CDR2 are SGHDT and YYEEEE. The CDR3 sequence is CASSLFISTEAFF. CDR3 nucleotide sequence: TGTGCCAGCAGCTTGTTCATCAGCACTGAAGCTTTCTTT.

In the case of this clonotype: Mismatch with germline at one junction end may stem from a read error. V and J are TRBV12-3 or TRBV12-4 and TRBJ2-2; perhaps TRBD2 as D (6 bases). The CDR3 is made up of 14 amino acids. In DNA, the CDR3 is TGTGCCAGCAGGACGAACGCCGGCACCGGGGGGCTGTTTTTT. It specifies CASRTNAGTGGLFF.

This clonotype was found a few times. The V and J genes are TRBV4-3 and TRBJ1-2; the D gene is possibly TRBD1 (6 bases). Per the germline V gene, CDR1 is LGHNA and CDR2 is YSLEER. The V end lost 4 bases, the J end lost 6 bases, and 12 bases lay between the germline ends. CDR3 length equals 13 residues. The DNA of the CDR3 is TGCGCCAGCAGCCGGACAGCAGAAGATGGCTACACCTTC. It specifies CASSRTAEDGYTF.

The V call is TRBV7-9, the J call TRBJ2-3; D gene unclear. The CDR3 is 14 amino acids. V lost 2 bases, J lost 0 bases, and 6 bases lay in between. Looked up from germline, CDR1 is SEHNR and CDR2 is FQNEAQ (reference sequence). CDR3 in amino acids: CASSLHTSTDTQYF. The CDR3 DNA is TGTGCCAGCAGCTTACACACTAGCACAGATACGCAGTATTTT. The variable domain in full, with the rest retrieved from reference TRBV7-9 and TRBJ2-3, is DTGVSQNPRHKITKRGQNVTFRCDPISEHNRLYWYRQTLGQGPEFLTYFQNEAQLEKSRLLSDRFSAERPKGSFSTLEIQRTEQGDSAMYLCASSLHTSTDTQYFGPGTRLTVL.